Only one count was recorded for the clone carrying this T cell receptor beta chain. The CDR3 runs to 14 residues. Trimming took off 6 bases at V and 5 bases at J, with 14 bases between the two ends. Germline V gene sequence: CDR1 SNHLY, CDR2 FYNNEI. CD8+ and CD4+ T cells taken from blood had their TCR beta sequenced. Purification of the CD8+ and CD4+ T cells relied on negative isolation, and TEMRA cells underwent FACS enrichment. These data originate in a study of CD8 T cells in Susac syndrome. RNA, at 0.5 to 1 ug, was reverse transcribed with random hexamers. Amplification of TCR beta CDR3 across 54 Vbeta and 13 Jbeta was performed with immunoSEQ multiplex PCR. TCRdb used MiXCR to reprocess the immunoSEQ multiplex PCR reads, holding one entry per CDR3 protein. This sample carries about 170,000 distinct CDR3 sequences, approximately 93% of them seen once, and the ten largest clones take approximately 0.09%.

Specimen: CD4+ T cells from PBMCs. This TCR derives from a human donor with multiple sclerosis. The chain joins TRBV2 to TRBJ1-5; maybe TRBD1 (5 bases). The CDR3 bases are TGTGCCAGCAGCGAAAACTCAGGGTATCAGCCCCAGCATTTT. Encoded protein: CASSENSGYQPQHF. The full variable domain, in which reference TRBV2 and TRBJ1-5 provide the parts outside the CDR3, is EPEVTQTPSHQVTQMGQEVILRCVPISNHLYFYWYRQILGQKVEFLVSFYNNEISEKSEIFDDQFSVERPDGSNFTLKIRSTKLEDSAMYFCASSENSGYQPQHFGDGTRLSIL.